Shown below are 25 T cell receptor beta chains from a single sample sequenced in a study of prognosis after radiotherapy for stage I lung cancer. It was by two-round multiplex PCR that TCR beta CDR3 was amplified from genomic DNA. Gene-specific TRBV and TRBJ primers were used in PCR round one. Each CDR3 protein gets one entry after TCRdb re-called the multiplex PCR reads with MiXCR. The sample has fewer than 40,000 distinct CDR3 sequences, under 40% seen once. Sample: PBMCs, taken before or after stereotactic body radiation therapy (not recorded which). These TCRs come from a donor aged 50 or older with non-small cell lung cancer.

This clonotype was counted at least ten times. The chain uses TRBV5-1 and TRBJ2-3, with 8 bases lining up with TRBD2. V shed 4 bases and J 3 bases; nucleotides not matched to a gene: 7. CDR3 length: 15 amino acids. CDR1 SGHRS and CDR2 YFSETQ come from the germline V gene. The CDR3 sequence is CASSTLAGPTDTQYF. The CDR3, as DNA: TGCGCCAGCAGCACATTAGCGGGGCCTACAGATACGCAGTATTTT.

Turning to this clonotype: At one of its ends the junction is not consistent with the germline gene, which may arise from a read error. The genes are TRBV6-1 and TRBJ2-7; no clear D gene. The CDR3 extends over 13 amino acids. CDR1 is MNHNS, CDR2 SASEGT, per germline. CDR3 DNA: TGTGCCAGCATGACGGTTAGATCCTACGAGCATTACTTC. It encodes CASMTVRSYEHYF.

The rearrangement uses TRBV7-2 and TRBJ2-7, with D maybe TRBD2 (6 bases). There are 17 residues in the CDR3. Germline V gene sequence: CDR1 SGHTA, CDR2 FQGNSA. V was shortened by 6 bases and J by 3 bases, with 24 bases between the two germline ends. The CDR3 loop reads CASRSLEGRRGLYEQYF. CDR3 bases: TGTGCCAGCAGGTCTCTCGAGGGACGGAGGGGTCTCTACGAGCAGTACTTC.

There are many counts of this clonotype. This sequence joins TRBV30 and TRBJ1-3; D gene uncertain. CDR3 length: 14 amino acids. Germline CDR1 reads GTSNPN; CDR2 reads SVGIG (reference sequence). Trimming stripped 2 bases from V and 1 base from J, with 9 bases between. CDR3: CAWSSESSGNTIYF. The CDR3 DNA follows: TGTGCCTGGAGTTCGGAGTCTTCTGGAAACACCATATATTTT.

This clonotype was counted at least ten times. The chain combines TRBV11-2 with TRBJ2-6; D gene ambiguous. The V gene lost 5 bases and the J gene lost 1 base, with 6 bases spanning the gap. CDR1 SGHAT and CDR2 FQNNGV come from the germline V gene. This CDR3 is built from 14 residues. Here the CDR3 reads CASSPTSGANVLTF. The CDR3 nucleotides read TGTGCCAGCAGCCCGACATCTGGGGCCAACGTCCTGACTTTC.

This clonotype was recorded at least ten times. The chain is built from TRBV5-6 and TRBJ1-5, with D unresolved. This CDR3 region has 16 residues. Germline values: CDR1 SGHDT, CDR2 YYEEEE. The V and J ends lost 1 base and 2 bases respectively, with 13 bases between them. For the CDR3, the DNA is TGTGCCAGCAGCTTGTTAAAGGGCGAGGGCAATCAGCCCCAGCATTTT. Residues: CASSLLKGEGNQPQHF. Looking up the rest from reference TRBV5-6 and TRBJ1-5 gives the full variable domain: DAGVTQSPTHLIKTRGQQVTLRCSPKSGHDTVSWYQQALGQGPQFIFQYYEEEERQRGNFPDRFSGHQFPNYSSELNVNALLLGDSALYLCASSLLKGEGNQPQHFGDGTRLSIL.

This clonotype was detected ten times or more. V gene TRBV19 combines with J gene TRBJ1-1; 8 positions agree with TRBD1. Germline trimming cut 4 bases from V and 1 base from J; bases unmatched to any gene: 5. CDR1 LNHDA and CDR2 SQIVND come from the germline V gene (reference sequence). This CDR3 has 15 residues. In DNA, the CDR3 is TGTGCCAGTAGTACAATGACAGGGGCGAACACTGAAGCTTTCTTT. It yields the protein CASSTMTGANTEAFF.

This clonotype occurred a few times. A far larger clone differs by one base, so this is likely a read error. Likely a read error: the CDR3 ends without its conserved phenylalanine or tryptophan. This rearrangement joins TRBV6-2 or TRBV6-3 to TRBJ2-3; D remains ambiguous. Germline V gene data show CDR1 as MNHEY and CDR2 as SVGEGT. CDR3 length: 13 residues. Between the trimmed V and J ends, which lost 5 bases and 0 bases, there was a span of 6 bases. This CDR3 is CASSEDSTDTQYL. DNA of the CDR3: TGTGCCAGCAGTGAAGACAGCACAGATACGCAGTATCTT.

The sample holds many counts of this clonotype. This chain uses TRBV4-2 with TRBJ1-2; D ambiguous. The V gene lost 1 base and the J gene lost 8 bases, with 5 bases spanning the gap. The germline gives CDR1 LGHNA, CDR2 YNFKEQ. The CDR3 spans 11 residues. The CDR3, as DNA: TGTGCCAGCAGCCAAGTGGACGGCTACACCTTC. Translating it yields CASSQVDGYTF.

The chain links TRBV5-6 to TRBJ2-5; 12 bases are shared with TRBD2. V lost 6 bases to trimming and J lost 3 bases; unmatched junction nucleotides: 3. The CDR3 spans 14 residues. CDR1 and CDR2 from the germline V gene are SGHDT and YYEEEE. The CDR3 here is CASIRLAGEETQYF. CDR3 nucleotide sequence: TGTGCCAGCATCCGACTAGCGGGAGAAGAGACCCAGTACTTC.

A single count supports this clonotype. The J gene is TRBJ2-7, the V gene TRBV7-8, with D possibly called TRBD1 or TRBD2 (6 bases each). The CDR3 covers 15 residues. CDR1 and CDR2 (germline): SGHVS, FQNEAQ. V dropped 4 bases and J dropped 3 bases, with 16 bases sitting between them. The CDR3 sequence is CASSSAGGGGYEQYF. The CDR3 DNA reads TGTGCCAGCAGCTCGGCAGGTGGAGGGGGCTACGAGCAGTACTTC. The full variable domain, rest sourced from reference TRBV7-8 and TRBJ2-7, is GAGVSQSPRYKVAKRGQDVALRCDPISGHVSLFWYQQALGQGPEFLTYFQNEAQLDKSGLPSDRFFAERPEGSVSTLKIQRTQQEDSAVYLCASSSAGGGGYEQYFGPGTRLTVT.

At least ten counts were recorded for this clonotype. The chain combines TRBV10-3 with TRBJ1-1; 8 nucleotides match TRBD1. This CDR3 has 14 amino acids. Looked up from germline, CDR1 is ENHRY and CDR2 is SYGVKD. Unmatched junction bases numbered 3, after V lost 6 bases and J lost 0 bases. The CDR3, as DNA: TGTGCCATCAGCCCGGGACAGGTGAACACTGAAGCTTTCTTT. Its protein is CAISPGQVNTEAFF.

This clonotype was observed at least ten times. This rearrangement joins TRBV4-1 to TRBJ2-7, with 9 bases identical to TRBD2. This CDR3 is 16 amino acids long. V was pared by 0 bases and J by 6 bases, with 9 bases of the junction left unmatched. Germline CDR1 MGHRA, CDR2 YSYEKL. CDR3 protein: CASSQDLRGGGGEQYF. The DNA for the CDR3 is TGCGCCAGCAGCCAAGATCTTAGAGGCGGGGGGGGCGAGCAGTACTTC.

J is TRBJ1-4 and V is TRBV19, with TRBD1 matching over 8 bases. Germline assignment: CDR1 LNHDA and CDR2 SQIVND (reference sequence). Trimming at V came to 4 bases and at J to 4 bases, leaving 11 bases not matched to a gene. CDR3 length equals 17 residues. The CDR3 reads CASSSNTGGSFNEKLFF. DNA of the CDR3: TGTGCCAGTAGTAGCAATACAGGGGGAAGTTTTAATGAAAAACTGTTTTTT.

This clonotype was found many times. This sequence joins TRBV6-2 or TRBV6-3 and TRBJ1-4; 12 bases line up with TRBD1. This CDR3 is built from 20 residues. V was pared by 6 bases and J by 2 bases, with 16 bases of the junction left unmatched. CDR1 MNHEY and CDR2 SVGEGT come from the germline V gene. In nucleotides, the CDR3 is TGTGCCAGCAGAGAGAGCAGACGGGGGACAGGGGGCAGGACTAATGAAAAACTGTTTTTT. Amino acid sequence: CASRESRRGTGGRTNEKLFF.

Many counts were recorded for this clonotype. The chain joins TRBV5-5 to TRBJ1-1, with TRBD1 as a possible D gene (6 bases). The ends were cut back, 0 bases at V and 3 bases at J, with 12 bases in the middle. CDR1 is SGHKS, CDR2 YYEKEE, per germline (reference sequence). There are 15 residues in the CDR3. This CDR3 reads CASSLDVGAHTEAFF. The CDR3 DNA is TGTGCCAGCAGCTTGGATGTGGGGGCTCACACTGAAGCTTTCTTT.

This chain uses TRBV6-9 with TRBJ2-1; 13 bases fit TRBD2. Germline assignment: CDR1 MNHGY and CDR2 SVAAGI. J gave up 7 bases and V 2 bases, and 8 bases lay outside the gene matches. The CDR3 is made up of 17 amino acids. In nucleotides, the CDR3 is TGTGCCAGCAGTTATACTAGCGGGAGGGCCGAGGATAATGAGCAGTTCTTC. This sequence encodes CASSYTSGRAEDNEQFF.

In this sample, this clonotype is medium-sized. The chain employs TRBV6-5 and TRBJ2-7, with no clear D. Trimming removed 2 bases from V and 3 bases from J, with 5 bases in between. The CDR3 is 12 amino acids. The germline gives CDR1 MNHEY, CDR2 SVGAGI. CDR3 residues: CASSYPYYEQYF. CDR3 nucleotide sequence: TGTGCCAGCAGTTACCCTTACTACGAGCAGTACTTC.

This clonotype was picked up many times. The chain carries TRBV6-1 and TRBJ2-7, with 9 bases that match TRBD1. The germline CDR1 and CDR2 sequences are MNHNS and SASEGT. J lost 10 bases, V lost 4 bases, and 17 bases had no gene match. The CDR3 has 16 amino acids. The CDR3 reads CASSVRTGEGVFEQYF. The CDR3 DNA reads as TGTGCCAGCAGTGTGCGGACAGGGGAGGGGGTATTCGAACAGTACTTC.

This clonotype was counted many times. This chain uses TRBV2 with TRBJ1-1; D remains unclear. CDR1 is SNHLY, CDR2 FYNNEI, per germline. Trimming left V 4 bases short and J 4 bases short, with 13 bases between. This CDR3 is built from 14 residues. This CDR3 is CASSAQEGSTEAFF. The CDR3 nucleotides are TGTGCCAGCAGTGCCCAAGAGGGTAGCACTGAAGCTTTCTTT.

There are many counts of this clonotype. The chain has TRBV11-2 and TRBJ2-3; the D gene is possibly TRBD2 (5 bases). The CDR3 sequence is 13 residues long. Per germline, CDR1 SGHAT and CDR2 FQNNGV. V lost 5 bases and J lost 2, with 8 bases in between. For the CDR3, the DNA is TGTGCCAGCAGCCCGGGGTTCACAGATACGCAGTATTTT. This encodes CASSPGFTDTQYF.

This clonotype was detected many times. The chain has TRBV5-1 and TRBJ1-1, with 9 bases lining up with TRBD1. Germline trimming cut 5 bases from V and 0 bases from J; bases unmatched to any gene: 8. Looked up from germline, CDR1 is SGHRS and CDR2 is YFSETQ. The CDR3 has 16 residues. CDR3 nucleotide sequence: TGCGCCAGCAGATCGGACAGGGGCGGATTGAACACTGAAGCTTTCTTT. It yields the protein CASRSDRGGLNTEAFF.

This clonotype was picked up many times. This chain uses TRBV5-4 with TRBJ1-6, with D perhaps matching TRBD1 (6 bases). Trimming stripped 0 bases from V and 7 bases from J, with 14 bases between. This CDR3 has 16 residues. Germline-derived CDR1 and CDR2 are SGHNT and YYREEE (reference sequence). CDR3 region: CASSLGGGVDNSPLHF. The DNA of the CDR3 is TGTGCCAGCAGCTTGGGAGGGGGGGTGGACAATTCACCCCTCCACTTT.

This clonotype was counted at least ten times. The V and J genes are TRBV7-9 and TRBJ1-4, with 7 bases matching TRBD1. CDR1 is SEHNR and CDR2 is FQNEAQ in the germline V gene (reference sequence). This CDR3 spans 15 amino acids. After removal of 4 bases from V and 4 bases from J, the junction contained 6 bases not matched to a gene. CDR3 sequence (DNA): TGTGCCAGCAGCTCCCCGACAGGGAATAATGAAAAACTGTTTTTT. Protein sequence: CASSSPTGNNEKLFF.

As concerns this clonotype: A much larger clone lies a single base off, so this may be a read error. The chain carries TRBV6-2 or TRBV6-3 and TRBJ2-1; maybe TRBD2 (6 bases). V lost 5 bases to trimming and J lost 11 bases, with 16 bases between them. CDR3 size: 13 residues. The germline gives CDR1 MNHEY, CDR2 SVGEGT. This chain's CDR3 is CASSVTSLRKQFF. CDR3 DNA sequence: TGTGCCAGCAGTGTGACTAGTTTACGTAAGCAGTTCTTC.